Listed below are T cell receptor beta chains from one sample, sequenced in a study of shared clonotypes between healthy human individuals. Using immunoSEQ multiplex PCR, the repertoire was profiled, and TCRdb retains in-frame clones only, with some absent. The sample lists about 490,000 clones, around 80% occurring once. The sample taken for sequencing was PBMCs. These receptors all stem from a woman between 40 and 50 years old in good health. Some clones in this sample may be carry-over from other donors' samples. Both conserved end residues are part of each CDR3. The D gene is left open where the match is weak. Clone size is shown for a subset of rows, as once, few, many or a class of expanded clone.

CDR3aa: CASSPSTGYYEQYF; CDR3nt: TGTGCCAGCAGCCCTTCGACAGGATACTACGAGCAGTACTTC; v_gene: TRBV5-5; len: 14; d_gene: .; j_gene: TRBJ2-7; abundance: .
CDR3aa: CATSRGGLEGAFF; CDR3nt: TGTGCCACCAGCAGAGGGGGGCTGGAGGGAGCTTTCTTT; v_gene: TRBV15; len: 13; d_gene: .; j_gene: TRBJ1-1; abundance: once
CDR3aa: CASSEAGDPRYEQYF; CDR3nt: TGTGCCAGCAGTGAAGCGGGAGACCCCCGGTACGAGCAGTACTTC; v_gene: TRBV6-1; len: 15; d_gene: .; j_gene: TRBJ2-7; abundance: .
CDR3aa: CASSVGAVANQPQHF; CDR3nt: TGTGCCAGCAGCGTAGGGGCGGTGGCCAATCAGCCCCAGCATTTT; v_gene: TRBV9; len: 15; d_gene: .; j_gene: TRBJ1-5; abundance: .
CDR3aa: CASSLAGRGRGAYEQYF; CDR3nt: TGCGCCAGCAGCTTGGCAGGCCGGGGGCGCGGGGCCTACGAGCAGTACTTC; v_gene: TRBV5-1; len: 17; d_gene: .; j_gene: TRBJ2-7; abundance: .
CDR3aa: CASIRGLGETQYF; CDR3nt: TGTGCCAGCATACGTGGTCTGGGGGAGACCCAGTACTTC; v_gene: TRBV2; len: 13; d_gene: .; j_gene: TRBJ2-5; abundance: few
CDR3aa: CASRTGTGGFQPQHF; CDR3nt: TGTGCCAGCAGGACCGGGACAGGGGGCTTTCAGCCCCAGCATTTT; v_gene: TRBV6-1; len: 15; d_gene: TRBD1; j_gene: TRBJ1-5; abundance: .
CDR3aa: CASSLTGTRDTGELFF; CDR3nt: TGTGCCAGCAGCTTAACGGGGACTAGGGACACCGGGGAGCTGTTTTTT; v_gene: TRBV7-3; len: 16; d_gene: TRBD2; j_gene: TRBJ2-2; abundance: .
CDR3aa: CASSVVGNQPQHF; CDR3nt: TGTGCCAGCAGTGTAGTTGGCAATCAGCCCCAGCATTTT; v_gene: TRBV2; len: 13; d_gene: .; j_gene: TRBJ1-5; abundance: .
CDR3aa: CASTPGGSGNTIYF; CDR3nt: TGTGCCAGTACCCCAGGCGGCTCTGGAAACACCATATATTTT; v_gene: TRBV6-6; len: 14; d_gene: .; j_gene: TRBJ1-3; abundance: .
CDR3aa: CASSESWSPSQPQHF; CDR3nt: TGTGCCAGCAGTGAAAGCTGGTCACCGAGTCAGCCCCAGCATTTT; v_gene: TRBV2; len: 15; d_gene: .; j_gene: TRBJ1-5; abundance: .
CDR3aa: CASSSYSLGWGGTEAFF; CDR3nt: TGTGCCAGCAGTTCTTACTCCCTCGGATGGGGGGGCACTGAAGCTTTCTTT; v_gene: TRBV28; len: 17; d_gene: .; j_gene: TRBJ1-1; abundance: .
CDR3aa: CASSVGSSASGSHEQYF; CDR3nt: TGTGCCAGCAGCGTAGGTTCGTCGGCTAGCGGGTCACACGAGCAGTACTTC; v_gene: TRBV9; len: 17; d_gene: TRBD2; j_gene: TRBJ2-7; abundance: .
CDR3aa: CASSLAGRAGYTF; CDR3nt: TGTGCCAGCAGCTTAGCGGGCAGGGCTGGCTACACCTTC; v_gene: TRBV7-6; len: 13; d_gene: .; j_gene: TRBJ1-2; abundance: few
CDR3aa: CAISERTEAFF; CDR3nt: TGTGCCATCAGTGAGCGGACTGAAGCTTTCTTT; v_gene: TRBV10-3; len: 11; d_gene: .; j_gene: TRBJ1-1; abundance: few
CDR3aa: CASSPDTSNQPQHF; CDR3nt: TGTGCCAGCAGTCCGGACACTAGCAATCAGCCCCAGCATTTT; v_gene: TRBV6-6; len: 14; d_gene: .; j_gene: TRBJ1-5; abundance: .
CDR3aa: CATRRAGFILREQYF; CDR3nt: TGTGCCACTCGGAGGGCGGGGTTCATCCTACGGGAGCAGTACTTC; v_gene: TRBV28; len: 15; d_gene: .; j_gene: TRBJ2-7; abundance: once
CDR3aa: CASSVAGGGSPGDCEQFF; CDR3nt: TGTGCCAGCAGCGTAGCCGGGGGCGGATCTCCTGGGGATTGTGAGCAGTTCTTC; v_gene: TRBV9; len: 18; d_gene: .; j_gene: TRBJ2-1; abundance: .
CDR3aa: CASSYGGESSGNTIYF; CDR3nt: TGTGCCAGCAGTTACGGGGGGGAATCCTCTGGAAACACCATATATTTT; v_gene: TRBV6-6; len: 16; d_gene: .; j_gene: TRBJ1-3; abundance: once
CDR3aa: CASSQEAGSEQYF; CDR3nt: TGCGCCAGCAGCCAAGAAGCGGGTTCCGAGCAGTACTTC; v_gene: TRBV4-3; len: 13; d_gene: .; j_gene: TRBJ2-7; abundance: .
CDR3aa: CASSPTVSGNTIYF; CDR3nt: TGTGCCAGCTCACCTACAGTCTCTGGAAACACCATATATTTT; v_gene: TRBV18; len: 14; d_gene: .; j_gene: TRBJ1-3; abundance: .
CDR3aa: CASSYSGGRQPQHF; CDR3nt: TGTGCCAGCAGTTACTCGGGGGGAAGGCAGCCCCAGCATTTT; v_gene: TRBV6-6; len: 14; d_gene: .; j_gene: TRBJ1-5; abundance: .
CDR3aa: CATSLKGEGGETQYF; CDR3nt: TGTGCCACCAGCCTCAAGGGGGAAGGAGGAGAGACCCAGTACTTC; v_gene: TRBV5-4; len: 15; d_gene: .; j_gene: TRBJ2-5; abundance: few
CDR3aa: CSADTGREQYF; CDR3nt: TGCAGTGCTGATACAGGGCGCGAGCAGTACTTC; v_gene: TRBV20-1; len: 11; d_gene: .; j_gene: TRBJ2-7; abundance: many
CDR3aa: CASSPSDPYGYTF; CDR3nt: TGTGCCAGCTCACCATCAGACCCCTATGGCTACACCTTC; v_gene: TRBV18; len: 13; d_gene: .; j_gene: TRBJ1-2; abundance: .
CDR3aa: CASSVEAWGAEAFF; CDR3nt: TGTGCCAGCAGCGTAGAGGCTTGGGGGGCTGAAGCTTTCTTT; v_gene: TRBV9; len: 14; d_gene: .; j_gene: TRBJ1-1; abundance: .
CDR3aa: CASSLQITDTQYF; CDR3nt: TGTGCCAGCAGTCTTCAGATCACAGATACGCAGTATTTT; v_gene: TRBV28; len: 13; d_gene: .; j_gene: TRBJ2-3; abundance: .
CDR3aa: CASSNSQGAGGGEQYF; CDR3nt: TGTGCCAGCTCAAACTCACAGGGCGCGGGAGGCGGCGAGCAGTACTTC; v_gene: TRBV18; len: 16; d_gene: TRBD2; j_gene: TRBJ2-7; abundance: .
CDR3aa: CASSPRTSGGGDTQYF; CDR3nt: TGCGCCAGCAGCCCCCGGACTAGCGGGGGAGGGGATACGCAGTATTTT; v_gene: TRBV5-1; len: 16; d_gene: TRBD2; j_gene: TRBJ2-3; abundance: .
CDR3aa: CAWSTPSAFF; CDR3nt: TGTGCCTGGAGTACCCCCTCAGCTTTCTTT; v_gene: TRBV30; len: 10; d_gene: .; j_gene: TRBJ1-1; abundance: many
CDR3aa: CASSPPGPVGTQHF; CDR3nt: TGTGCCAGCAGCCCCCCCGGACCCGTAGGTACTCAGCATTTT; v_gene: TRBV7-2; len: 14; d_gene: .; j_gene: TRBJ1-5; abundance: .
CDR3aa: CASSLESGPRELFF; CDR3nt: TGCGCCAGCAGCTTGGAGTCCGGGCCTCGGGAGCTGTTTTTT; v_gene: TRBV5-1; len: 14; d_gene: .; j_gene: TRBJ2-2; abundance: .
CDR3aa: CASSFLLGDEQFF; CDR3nt: TGTGCCAGCAGCTTTCTGTTGGGTGATGAGCAGTTCTTC; v_gene: TRBV7-3; len: 13; d_gene: .; j_gene: TRBJ2-1; abundance: .
CDR3aa: CASSLMSSNNEQYF; CDR3nt: TGCGCCAGCAGCTTGATGTCTAGTAATAACGAGCAGTACTTC; v_gene: TRBV5-1; len: 14; d_gene: .; j_gene: TRBJ2-7; abundance: .
CDR3aa: CASSQDELAGEEQFF; CDR3nt: TGTGCCAGCAGCCAAGACGAATTAGCGGGAGAGGAGCAGTTCTTC; v_gene: TRBV4-2; len: 15; d_gene: TRBD2; j_gene: TRBJ2-1; abundance: .
CDR3aa: CASSPASGRVEGEQFF; CDR3nt: TGTGCCAGCTCACCCGCTAGCGGGAGGGTTGAGGGTGAGCAGTTCTTC; v_gene: TRBV18; len: 16; d_gene: TRBD2; j_gene: TRBJ2-1; abundance: .
CDR3aa: CASSSNNEKLFF; CDR3nt: TGTGCCAGCAGTTCCAATAATGAAAAACTGTTTTTT; v_gene: TRBV28; len: 12; d_gene: .; j_gene: TRBJ1-4; abundance: .
CDR3aa: CASSVAGTLSYEQYF; CDR3nt: TGTGCCAGCAGCGTCGCAGGGACCTTGTCCTACGAGCAGTACTTC; v_gene: TRBV9; len: 15; d_gene: .; j_gene: TRBJ2-7; abundance: few
CDR3aa: CASSLLDGRYSNQPQHF; CDR3nt: TGTGCCAGCAGTTTATTGGACGGACGATATAGCAATCAGCCCCAGCATTTT; v_gene: TRBV28; len: 17; d_gene: .; j_gene: TRBJ1-5; abundance: .
CDR3aa: CASSYRISGANVLTF; CDR3nt: TGTGCCAGCAGTTACAGGATCTCTGGGGCCAACGTCCTGACTTTC; v_gene: TRBV6-5; len: 15; d_gene: .; j_gene: TRBJ2-6; abundance: .
CDR3aa: CASSSGTGFSRVEQFF; CDR3nt: TGTGCCAGCAGTTCCGGGACAGGATTTTCCAGGGTGGAGCAGTTCTTC; v_gene: TRBV5-4; len: 16; d_gene: TRBD1; j_gene: TRBJ2-1; abundance: .
CDR3aa: CASSHAGYGETQYF; CDR3nt: TGTGCCAGCAGCCACGCAGGGTACGGAGAGACCCAGTACTTC; v_gene: TRBV11-1; len: 14; d_gene: .; j_gene: TRBJ2-5; abundance: once